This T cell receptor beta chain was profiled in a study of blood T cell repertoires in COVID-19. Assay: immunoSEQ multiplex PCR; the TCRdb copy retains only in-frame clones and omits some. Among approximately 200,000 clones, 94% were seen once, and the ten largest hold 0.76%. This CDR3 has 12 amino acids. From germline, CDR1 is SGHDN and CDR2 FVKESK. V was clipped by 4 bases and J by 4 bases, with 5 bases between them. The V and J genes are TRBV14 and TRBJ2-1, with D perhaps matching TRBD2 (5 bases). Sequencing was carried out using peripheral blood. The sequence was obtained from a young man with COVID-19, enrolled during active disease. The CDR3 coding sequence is TGTGCCAGCAGCCGACTATACAATGAGCAGTTCTTC. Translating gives CASSRLYNEQFF.